Shown below are 20 T cell receptor beta chains from a single sample sequenced in a study of cytomegalovirus exposure and HLA in healthy donors. A multiplex PCR was run with 60 Vbeta primers and 13 Jbeta primers. Some clones are missing from TCRdb's copy, which holds only in-frame ones; the method was immunoSEQ multiplex PCR. This sample has roughly 190,000 clones; about 77% occur once, and the top ten carry approximately 4.8%. Sequencing input: PBMCs. Source of these receptors: a man aged 25 to 40 in good health and CMV-seropositive.

For this clone: The junction does not match germline at one end; this may be a read error. The genes are TRBV6-5 and TRBJ2-1; perhaps TRBD2 as D (6 bases). The length of the CDR3 is 14 residues. Germline V gives CDR1 MNHEY, CDR2 SVGAGI. The DNA for the CDR3 is TGTGCCAGCAGTGAAGGACCCCGGGGGAATGAGCGGTTCTTC. Translated: CASSEGPRGNERFF.

This clone was seen only a few times. The rearrangement links TRBV2 to TRBJ1-3, with a tentative D call TRBD1 (5 bases). This CDR3 is 15 amino acids long. Between the trimmed V and J ends, which lost 6 bases and 0 bases, there was a span of 12 bases. Germline loops: CDR1 SNHLY, CDR2 FYNNEI. In DNA, the CDR3 is TGTGCCAGCAGCCAATCGGACACCTCTGGAAACACCATATATTTT. Translating gives CASSQSDTSGNTIYF.

The CDR3 reads CASSPGLGSTGELFF. CDR3 nucleotide sequence: TGTGCCAGCAGTCCTGGACTAGGAAGCACCGGGGAGCTGTTTTTT. The chain recombines TRBV2 with TRBJ2-2; TRBD2 agrees at 7 bases. This CDR3 comprises 15 residues. Germline V lookup: CDR1 SNHLY, CDR2 FYNNEI. V shed 5 bases and J 4 bases; nucleotides not matched to a gene: 7.

The chain recombines TRBV7-9 with TRBJ2-1; 7 bases agree with TRBD2. The germline V gene encodes CDR1 SEHNR and CDR2 FQNEAQ (reference sequence). This CDR3 is 15 amino acids long. With 2 bases clipped from V and 3 bases from J, the junction kept 4 bases outside the gene matches. The CDR3 bases are TGTGCCAGCAGCTTAACTAGCGCCGACTACAATGAGCAGTTCTTC. Protein sequence: CASSLTSADYNEQFF.

CDR3 region: CASSLGTGNYEQYF. CDR3 nucleotides: TGTGCCAGCAGTTTGGGGACAGGGAACTACGAGCAGTACTTC. This chain links TRBV28 with TRBJ2-7; 9 positions agree with TRBD1. Germline V lookup: CDR1 MDHEN, CDR2 SYDVKM. CDR3 length equals 14 residues. V shed 3 bases and J 3 bases; nucleotides not matched to a gene: 3.

The CDR3 region is CASSTTVDGNQPQHF. The CDR3 region has the DNA TGTGCCAGCAGCACGACAGTGGACGGCAATCAGCCCCAGCATTTT. V is TRBV7-9 and J is TRBJ1-5; the D gene is possibly TRBD1 (5 bases). CDR3 length equals 15 residues. CDR1 and CDR2 from the germline V gene are SEHNR and FQNEAQ (reference sequence). With 5 bases removed from V and 2 bases from J, the gap between germline ends came to 13 bases.

The CDR3 sequence is CASSYTRTGEETQYF. The CDR3 bases are TGTGCCAGCAGTTACACCAGGACAGGGGAGGAGACCCAGTACTTC. The chain has TRBV6-5 and TRBJ2-5; TRBD1 matches at 9 bases. The CDR3 extends over 15 amino acids. The J segment lost 5 bases and the V segment lost 2 bases, leaving 6 bases of the junction unmatched. The germline V gene has CDR1 MNHEY and CDR2 SVGAGI.

This chain uses TRBV7-9 with TRBJ1-5; 7 bases match TRBD1. The junction had 7 bases not matched to a gene; V was cut back by 4 bases and J by 7 bases. This CDR3 comprises 14 residues. Germline V CDR1 and CDR2: SEHNR, FQNEAQ (reference sequence). DNA of the CDR3: TGTGCCAGCAGCTACGACAGGGTCGGACAGCCCCAGCATTTT. It encodes CASSYDRVGQPQHF.

For the CDR3, the DNA is TGTGCCAGCAGCCAAGATGGGCTAGCATCCTACGAGCAGTACTTC. Its protein is CASSQDGLASYEQYF. This chain uses TRBV14 with TRBJ2-7; tentatively, D is TRBD2 (5 bases). CDR3 length: 15 residues. Germline-derived CDR1 and CDR2 are SGHDN and FVKESK. The V end was cut by 0 bases, the J end by 1 base, with 10 bases between.

The rearrangement links TRBV7-6 to TRBJ1-6, with 9 bases matching TRBD1. V was clipped by 5 bases and J by 6 bases; unmatched bases: 17. The germline CDR1 and CDR2 sequences are SGHVS and FNYEAQ. This CDR3 is built from 19 residues. CDR3 protein: CASSLRDRDFQDFNSPLHF. In DNA form, the CDR3 reads TGTGCCAGCAGCCTCCGGGACAGGGATTTTCAGGACTTTAATTCACCCCTCCACTTT.

The chain employs TRBV4-2 and TRBJ1-1; D perhaps matches TRBD1 (5 bases). The germline V gene has CDR1 LGHNA and CDR2 YNFKEQ. This CDR3 region has 15 residues. The germline V and J ends were trimmed by 0 bases and 5 bases, with 13 bases remaining between them. CDR3 sequence: CASSQDQQGKTEAFF. The CDR3, as DNA: TGTGCCAGCAGCCAAGATCAGCAGGGAAAGACTGAAGCTTTCTTT.

This clone showed up many times. The chain uses TRBV5-4 and TRBJ2-7, with D perhaps TRBD1 (6 bases). CDR3 length: 13 amino acids. Germline V gene data show CDR1 as SGHNT and CDR2 as YYREEE (reference sequence). The V end lost 4 bases, the J end lost 3 bases, and 11 bases lay between the germline ends. CDR3 protein: CASSVDRRYEQYF. The CDR3 region has the DNA TGTGCCAGCAGCGTGGACAGACGCTACGAGCAGTACTTC. Looking up the rest from reference TRBV5-4 and TRBJ2-7 gives the full variable domain: ETGVTQSPTHLIKTRGQQVTLRCSSQSGHNTVSWYQQALGQGPQFIFQYYREEENGRGNFPPRFSGLQFPNYSSELNVNALELDDSALYLCASSVDRRYEQYFGPGTRLTVT.

This rearrangement joins TRBV5-5 to TRBJ2-1, with 15 bases identical to TRBD2. V was pared by 4 bases and J by 10 bases, with 12 bases of the junction left unmatched. The CDR3 is 17 amino acids. Germline-derived CDR1 and CDR2 are SGHKS and YYEKEE (reference sequence). The CDR3 DNA sequence: TGTGCCAGCAGCCCGGGACTAGCGGGGGGTCCGAGCTGGGAGCAGTTCTTC. Translation: CASSPGLAGGPSWEQFF.

The V gene is TRBV6-5, the J gene TRBJ2-2; TRBD2 might be the D (6 bases). The CDR3 contains 15 residues. CDR1 and CDR2 from the germline V gene are MNHEY and SVGAGI. V was trimmed by 6 bases and J by 8 bases, leaving 19 bases between them. The CDR3 DNA reads as TGTGCCAGCAGAAGCGGGTACTCTCGTGCGGGGGAGCTGTTTTTT. It is translated as CASRSGYSRAGELFF.

The V call is TRBV7-8, the J call TRBJ2-3; no definite D call. Trimming took 0 bases from V and 6 from J, leaving 7 bases between them. CDR1 and CDR2 from the germline V gene are SGHVS and FQNEAQ. This CDR3 contains 13 residues. The CDR3 is CASSLAGSDTQYF. The CDR3 DNA follows: TGTGCCAGCAGCTTAGCGGGTAGCGATACGCAGTATTTT.

This chain links TRBV5-4 with TRBJ2-3, with D possibly TRBD2 on 6 matching bases. Trimming removed 1 base at V and 3 bases at J, with 9 bases between. The CDR3 consists of 14 residues. Germline-derived CDR1 and CDR2 are SGHNT and YYREEE (reference sequence). Written as DNA, the CDR3 is TGTGCCAGCAGCTTGTTGACTAGTACAGATACGCAGTATTTT. Its protein product is CASSLLTSTDTQYF.

The rearrangement uses TRBV6-1 and TRBJ2-7; TRBD2 is a possible D gene (6 bases). Germline V gives CDR1 MNHNS, CDR2 SASEGT. The germline V and J ends were trimmed by 2 bases and 8 bases, with 13 bases remaining between them. The CDR3 length is 13 residues. The CDR3 DNA sequence: TGTGCCAGCAGTGAAACTAGCTTTTTACAGCAGTACTTC. Translation: CASSETSFLQQYF.

The chain joins TRBV5-1 to TRBJ2-2; D might be TRBD2 (6 bases). CDR3 length equals 16 residues. The germline CDR1 and CDR2 sequences are SGHRS and YFSETQ. V lost 4 bases and J lost 4, with 17 bases in between. The CDR3 DNA is TGCGCCAGCAGCCCGGGAGACGCAGGGCGCACCGGGGAGCTGTTTTTT. It yields the protein CASSPGDAGRTGELFF.

The chain uses TRBV9 and TRBJ2-3; 10 bases fit TRBD2. CDR1 SGDLS and CDR2 YYNGEE come from the germline V gene. The ends lost 4 bases at V and 6 bases at J; junction bases unmatched: 8. The CDR3 loop spans 15 amino acids. CDR3 bases: TGTGCCAGCAGCCTGGCTAGCGGGAGTGTTGATACGCAGTATTTT. Translation: CASSLASGSVDTQYF. Full variable domain (outside the CDR3, taken from reference TRBV9 and TRBJ2-3): DSGVTQTPKHLITATGQRVTLRCSPRSGDLSVYWYQQSLDQGLQFLIQYYNGEERAKGNILERFSAQQFPDLHSELNLSSLELGDSALYFCASSLASGSVDTQYFGPGTRLTVL.

The V and J genes are TRBV25-1 and TRBJ2-7; TRBD2 matches at 7 bases. Losses at the gene ends were 8 bases for V and 3 bases for J; bases not matched to a gene: 13. CDR1 is MGHDK, CDR2 SYGVNS, per germline. The CDR3 contains 15 residues. CDR3 nucleotides: TGTGCCAGCGGGGGGGGGAGGGGCCGTGACTACGAGCAGTACTTC. This codes for CASGGGRGRDYEQYF.